One sample yielded the 18 T cell receptor beta chains listed below, sequenced in a study of T cell responses to AZD1222 COVID-19 vaccine. Sequenced by immunoSEQ multiplex PCR; TCRdb stores in-frame clones only, minus some. The sample lists roughly 30,000 clones; more than 70% were seen once. Source: peripheral blood, taken on day 0 of AZD1222 vaccination. The source is an adult in good health.

The V and J genes are TRBV27 and TRBJ2-1; 7 bases match TRBD2. Germline V CDR1 and CDR2: MNHEY, SMNVEV (reference sequence). Trimming took 5 bases from V and 7 from J; bases not matched to a gene: 11. This CDR3 spans 15 amino acids. The CDR3 sequence: CASSTNRGSGNEQFF. For the CDR3, the DNA is TGTGCCAGCAGTACCAACCGTGGTAGCGGGAATGAGCAGTTCTTC.

The V gene is TRBV10-1, the J gene TRBJ2-7; TRBD1 agrees at 8 bases. Germline trimming cut 6 bases from V and 5 bases from J; bases unmatched to any gene: 9. In germline, CDR1 is WNHNN, CDR2 SYGVQD (reference sequence). The CDR3 consists of 14 residues. The CDR3 coding sequence is TGCGCCAGCAGCACGGGGACAGGTCGCCACGAGCAGTACTTC. Its translation: CASSTGTGRHEQYF.

The chain couples TRBV19 to TRBJ1-1; 10 bases are shared with TRBD1. The ends lost 3 bases at V and 5 bases at J; junction bases unmatched: 6. Germline values: CDR1 LNHDA, CDR2 SQIVND (reference sequence). The CDR3 loop spans 15 amino acids. Here the CDR3 DNA reads TGTGCCAGTAGTATGACAGGGGGCGGGTTTACTGAAGCTTTCTTT. This gives the protein CASSMTGGGFTEAFF.

The chain uses TRBV23-1 and TRBJ1-2; 11 bases align to TRBD1. TRBV23-1 is noted as an ORF with a role that remains uncertain. This CDR3 has 17 amino acids. The V segment lost 3 bases and the J segment 2 bases; nucleotides outside the gene matches: 8. The CDR3 spells CASSHSDWTGGNYGYTF. The DNA of the CDR3 is TGCGCCAGCAGTCACTCAGACTGGACAGGGGGCAACTATGGCTACACCTTC.

The V and J genes are TRBV7-9 and TRBJ1-5; a possible D gene is TRBD1 (6 bases). The CDR3 consists of 16 residues. CDR1 is SEHNR, CDR2 FQNEAQ, per germline (reference sequence). Trimming pared 4 bases from V and 1 base from J, leaving 14 bases between. CDR3 in amino acids: CASSSVEGGSNQPQHF. The CDR3 region has the DNA TGTGCCAGCAGCTCTGTAGAAGGGGGAAGCAATCAGCCCCAGCATTTT.

DNA for the CDR3: TGCGCCAGCAGCCCAGACGGGACGGCCTCTGGAAACACCATATATTTT. It is translated as CASSPDGTASGNTIYF. The chain is built from TRBV4-1 and TRBJ1-3, with a possible D match to TRBD1 (5 bases). The ends were cut back, 4 bases at V and 0 bases at J, with 13 bases in the middle. The CDR3 is 16 residues long. Germline V gene lookup returns CDR1 MGHRA and CDR2 YSYEKL.

This chain links TRBV3-1 (or the pseudogene TRBV3-2) with TRBJ1-2, with D possibly matching TRBD1 (5 bases). The CDR3 has 14 residues. Trimming removed 1 base from V and 7 bases from J, with 13 bases in between. Germline values: CDR1 LGHDT, CDR2 YNNKEL (reference sequence). The CDR3 nucleotides read TGTGCCAGCAGCCAAGCCCAGGGTCTTGGTGGCTACACCTTC. Encoded protein: CASSQAQGLGGYTF.

The rearrangement joins TRBV19 to TRBJ2-7; 14 bases align to TRBD2. Losses at the gene ends were 6 bases for V and 2 bases for J; bases not matched to a gene: 12. This CDR3 has 18 amino acids. Germline V gene sequence: CDR1 LNHDA, CDR2 SQIVND (reference sequence). The CDR3 loop reads CASSAGTSGSKRPYEQYV. The CDR3 DNA follows: TGTGCCAGTAGCGCTGGGACTAGCGGGAGTAAACGCCCCTACGAGCAGTACGTC.

The table lists this clone with a few counts. The chain links TRBV7-3 to TRBJ2-1; 10 bases match TRBD2. The germline gives CDR1 SGHTA, CDR2 FQGTGA. This CDR3 region has 17 residues. V trimming: 5 bases; J trimming: 5 bases; junction bases outside the gene matches: 12. This chain's CDR3 is CASSPRVGTSVDNEQFF. The CDR3, as DNA: TGTGCCAGCAGCCCTAGGGTCGGGACTAGCGTAGACAATGAGCAGTTCTTC.

This sequence joins TRBV29-1 and TRBJ1-3; D is undetermined. CDR3 length: 12 amino acids. V gave up 4 bases and J gave up 0 bases, with 4 bases separating them. Per the germline V gene, CDR1 is SQVTM and CDR2 is ANQGSEA. The CDR3 DNA reads TGCAGCGTTGGGGACTCTGGAAACACCATATATTTT. The encoded protein is CSVGDSGNTIYF.

V is TRBV7-9 and J is TRBJ2-5, with unresolved D. V dropped 2 bases and J dropped 5 bases, with 18 bases sitting between them. CDR3 length: 16 amino acids. The germline V gene encodes CDR1 SEHNR and CDR2 FQNEAQ (reference sequence). The DNA for the CDR3 is TGTGCCAGCAGCTTAATTAAGGCCGGGTTGGCGGAGACCCAGTACTTC. It yields the protein CASSLIKAGLAETQYF.

This rearrangement joins TRBV6-6 to TRBJ2-6; no firm D call. The CDR3 extends over 14 amino acids. The germline gives CDR1 MNHNY, CDR2 SVGAGI (reference sequence). The ends were cut back, 7 bases at V and 3 bases at J, with 10 bases in the middle. CDR3 coding DNA: TGTGCCAGCATAATCAGTAGTGGGGCCAACGTCCTGACTTTC. This sequence encodes CASIISSGANVLTF.

This clone turned up a few times. In DNA form, the CDR3 reads TGTGCCAGCACCGAGGCCATAGCGGGGGGGCAGGACGAGCAGTACTTC. This translates into CASTEAIAGGQDEQYF. The V gene is TRBV7-2, the J gene TRBJ2-7; 11 bases are shared with TRBD2. This CDR3 has 16 amino acids. Germline CDR1 is SGHTA and CDR2 is FQGNSA. The ends lost 7 bases at V and 5 bases at J; junction bases unmatched: 13. The full variable domain, in which reference TRBV7-2 and TRBJ2-7 provide the parts outside the CDR3, is GAGVSQSPSNKVTEKGKDVELRCDPISGHTALYWYRQSLGQGLEFLIYFQGNSAPDKSGLPSDRFSAERTGGSVSTLTIQRTQQEDSAVYLCASTEAIAGGQDEQYFGPGTRLTVT.

The V call is TRBV30, the J call TRBJ1-2; no firm D call. The CDR3 contains 14 residues. V lost 0 bases, J lost 8 bases, and 16 bases lay in between. Germline lookup yields CDR1 GTSNPN and CDR2 SVGIG (reference sequence). CDR3 in DNA: TGTGCCTGGAGTGTACGCCAAGTGGGAAAGGGCTACACCTTC. Translating it yields CAWSVRQVGKGYTF.

The chain links TRBV19 to TRBJ1-1; D call uncertain. The CDR3 has 16 amino acids. The V end was cut by 2 bases, the J end by 3 bases, with 16 bases between. The germline CDR1 and CDR2 sequences are LNHDA and SQIVND (reference sequence). This CDR3 is CASSIPRRNLDTEAFF. CDR3 coding DNA: TGTGCCAGTAGTATACCTCGGAGGAACCTTGACACTGAAGCTTTCTTT.

This rearrangement joins TRBV11-2 to TRBJ2-5, with D possibly TRBD2 on 6 matching bases. Deletions cut 1 base from V and 4 bases from J, with 10 bases between. The CDR3 is 14 residues long. Germline V gene lookup returns CDR1 SGHAT and CDR2 FQNNGV. The CDR3 loop is CASSLVRGGETQYF. For the CDR3, the DNA is TGTGCCAGCAGCTTAGTCCGGGGAGGAGAGACCCAGTACTTC. The variable domain in full, completed from reference TRBV11-2 and TRBJ2-5, reads EAGVAQSPRYKIIEKRQSVAFWCNPISGHATLYWYQQILGQGPKLLIQFQNNGVVDDSQLPKDRFSAERLKGVDSTLKIQPAKLEDSAVYLCASSLVRGGETQYFGPGTRLLVL.

This sequence joins TRBV6-4 and TRBJ1-1; 7 bases fit TRBD1. The V and J ends lost 4 bases and 5 bases, in that order; junction bases with no gene match: 4. There are 13 residues in the CDR3. Per germline, CDR1 MRHNA and CDR2 SNTAGT. CDR3: CASSGQGPTEAFF. The CDR3 DNA reads as TGTGCCAGCAGTGGACAGGGTCCAACTGAAGCTTTCTTT.

This clone was recorded once. CDR3 bases: TGTGCCAGCAGTTACGAGCGGGCGGGTTACAATGAGCAGTTCTTC. It encodes CASSYERAGYNEQFF. The gene calls are TRBV6-5 and TRBJ2-1; D is perhaps TRBD2 (6 bases). The CDR3 sequence is 15 residues long. V lost 2 bases and J lost 4, with 12 bases in between. Germline assignment: CDR1 MNHEY and CDR2 SVGAGI.